This TCR beta chain was identified in a study of human thymus T cells (TCRdb year 2020). Regarding the complete study: The study used under ten infant thymus samples plus four related peripheral blood samples to characterize TCR alpha and beta repertoires. The cohort included about 6 male and a couple of female infants, with donor ages spanning 7 to 244 days.

The immunoSEQ multiplex PCR assay was used to amplify the TCRB and TCRAD loci from a standardized amount of quality-controlled genomic DNA. The amplicons spanned the V(D)J region and were long enough to cover the CDR3 and allow V and J genes to be identified. Through the commercial immunoSEQ service, the amplicons were sequenced on an Illumina platform. Regarding the original processing steps: Primer bias and sequencing errors were corrected as previously described, and TCRAD and TCRB definitions were based on the IMGT database. Analysis of the repertoires was done with immunoSEQ Analyzer 3.0 and VDJTools and included basic statistics, V/J segment usage, diversity estimates, rarefaction and pairwise overlap. Diversity was estimated using the Chao1, ChaoE, Efron-Thisted, Shannon and inverse Simpson indices, and was also estimated on datasets down-sampled to the size of the smallest sample. For repertoire overlap, CDR3 nucleotide sequence, V gene and J gene had to match strictly, and clustering was done by Jaccard-based multidimensional scaling. TCRdb holds this immuneACCESS table with in-frame rearrangements only. Some clones are missing; in checked studies, unresolved V genes explain under half, and the rest has no known cause. Clonal size and the V and J genes are those of that table, whereas D and trimming came from the DNA. Recorded for this sample are some 130,000 clones; about 94% of them occurred a single time. Around 0.024% of the sample lies in the top ten.

Thymus tissue was obtained as surgical resects removed during corrective cardiac surgery. Immunologically healthy infants undergoing open corrective cardiac surgery for congenital heart defects in Finland were used as donors. Thymocytes were mechanically released from the tissue and were stored as pellets of about 9.5-31 million cells at -70 degrees C. A QIAsymphony instrument was used to extract genomic DNA from the frozen cell pellets. Broad study findings and their caveats: On average, thymus samples yielded 810,000 or so unique TCRB clonotypes, whereas blood samples yielded roughly 81,000. Both the thymic and the peripheral blood repertoires appeared to show biased V and J gene segment usage. According to the related research, thymic TCR repertoires were highly overlapping among unrelated individuals.

Taken from the germline V gene, the CDR1 and CDR2 loops are LGHNA and YNFKEQ. V loses 4 bases at its end and J loses 4 bases; junction bases beyond the gene matches: 3. Counted from cysteine to phenylalanine, this CDR3 has 15 amino acids. Only CDR3 DNA remains: 45 bases, in frame from the first base. A note on this clone: Its antigen is still unknown. The input lacks base qualities; no much larger clone sits a single base away.

Sequenced sample: thymus tissue. The sequence derives from a boy less than two years old with a congenital heart defect but otherwise immunologically healthy. The chain was built from TRBV4-2 and TRBJ2-1; 11 middle bases align to TRBD2. The sequenced DNA is TGTGCCAGCAGCCCAAGGACTAGCGGGTACAATGAGCAGTTCTTC. This codes for CASSPRTSGYNEQFF.